This T cell receptor beta chain was captured in a study of T cell clones after liver transplantation. Study information: Third-party-reactive TCRbeta sequences from pre-transplant mixed lymphocyte reactions served as antigen-independent comparators. Until 12-24 months post-transplant, subjects got standard immunosuppression and no induction.

This clone occurred once. Its antigen remains unknown. Trimming removed 5 bases from V and 2 bases from J, with 6 bases in between. Germline V gene sequence: CDR1 DFQATT, CDR2 SNEGSKA (reference sequence). The CDR3 spans 11 residues. Clones were read by immunoSEQ multiplex PCR, and TCRdb kept only the in-frame ones, dropping some. The sample holds roughly 97,000 clones; around 86% are singletons and the top ten take 0.8% to 1%. General study results and limits: Low donor cell numbers restricted donor-reactive repertoire measurement in a couple of subjects.

The clonotype comes from a human donor who received a liver transplant. The V call is TRBV20-1, the J call TRBJ2-5, with D perhaps TRBD2 (5 bases). The specimen comprised CD4+ T cells from blood, sampled before liver transplant. CDR3 amino acids: CSAERQETQYF. The CDR3 DNA is TGCAGTGCTGAGCGGCAAGAGACCCAGTACTTC.